These 13 T cell receptor beta chains originate from one sample sequenced in a study of T cells of healthy individuals (dated by TCRdb to 2016 to 2018). Library preparation used 5' RACE. TCRdb names Illumina MiSeq as the instrument used. TCRdb applied fastp at Q25 and MiXCR to the public reads, then kept only in-frame beta chains. Every distinct CDR3 protein forms one entry, paired with its most common genes and DNA. In all, the sample holds 100,000 or so distinct CDR3 sequences, and 15% to 20% of those were seen once. Together, the top ten hold 6% to 8% of the sample. Receptor source: a human donor in good health.

This clonotype was detected a few times. The chain uses TRBV10-3 and TRBJ1-2; 9 nucleotides match TRBD1. The germline V gene has CDR1 ENHRY and CDR2 SYGVKD. The CDR3 has 17 amino acids. The trim removed 4 bases at V and 4 bases at J, leaving 13 bases unmatched. This CDR3 reads CAISGVLRDREAYGYTF. The CDR3, as DNA: TGTGCCATCAGTGGAGTCCTTAGGGACAGGGAGGCCTATGGCTACACCTTC.

This chain uses TRBV4-2 with TRBJ1-5; D unresolved. Germline V gene data show CDR1 as LGHNA and CDR2 as YNFKEQ. The CDR3 totals 13 residues. Between the trimmed V and J ends, which lost 1 base and 3 bases, there was a span of 4 bases. In DNA, the CDR3 is TGTGCCAGCAGCCAAGGGGACAATCAGCCCCAGCATTTT. Residues: CASSQGDNQPQHF.

This clonotype was detected ten times or more. V and J are TRBV5-4 and TRBJ1-2; D not certain. This CDR3 is built from 14 residues. The ends were cut back, 0 bases at V and 6 bases at J, with 12 bases in the middle. CDR1 and CDR2 (germline): SGHNT, YYREEE (reference sequence). The CDR3 here is CASSLALMTDGYTF. CDR3 DNA sequence: TGTGCCAGCAGCTTGGCCTTGATGACGGATGGCTACACCTTC.

V and J are TRBV12-3 or TRBV12-4 and TRBJ2-3, with 9 bases lining up with TRBD2. There are 16 residues in the CDR3. The V and J ends lost 6 bases and 2 bases, in that order; junction bases with no gene match: 9. The CDR3 is CASRPLAGWVTDTQYF. The CDR3 coding sequence is TGTGCCAGCAGACCCCTAGCGGGATGGGTCACAGATACGCAGTATTTT.

A few counts support this clonotype. The chain uses TRBV28 and TRBJ1-5; unclear D gene. Germline V gene sequence: CDR1 MDHEN, CDR2 SYDVKM. CDR3 length: 13 residues. V gave up 5 bases and J gave up 6 bases, with 11 bases separating them. CDR3 loop: CASSPPGSQPQHF. The CDR3 DNA reads as TGTGCCAGCAGTCCCCCCGGCAGTCAGCCCCAGCATTTT.

This chain connects TRBV6-4 to TRBJ2-1; unclear D gene. Trimming removed 2 bases from V and 3 bases from J, with 8 bases in between. Germline V CDR1 and CDR2: MRHNA, SNTAGT. This CDR3 is 14 amino acids long. The CDR3 coding sequence is TGTGCCAGCAGTGACGGTCCCGACTACAATGAGCAGTTCTTC. It encodes CASSDGPDYNEQFF.

This clonotype was seen at least ten times. V usage is TRBV7-8 and J usage is TRBJ2-1; D gene ambiguous. The CDR3 spans 11 residues. Trimming took 5 bases from V and 4 from J, leaving 3 bases between them. Germline lookup yields CDR1 SGHVS and CDR2 FQNEAQ. Written as DNA, the CDR3 is TGTGCCAGCAGCCCATACAATGAGCAGTTCTTC. It yields the protein CASSPYNEQFF.

A few counts support this clonotype. This chain connects TRBV7-9 to TRBJ1-1; the D gene is possibly TRBD1 (5 bases). Trimming took off 0 bases at V and 3 bases at J, with 11 bases between the two ends. The CDR3 totals 15 residues. Germline CDR1 reads SEHNR; CDR2 reads FQNEAQ (reference sequence). The CDR3 region is CASSLAGVAHTEAFF. The CDR3, as DNA: TGTGCCAGCAGCTTAGCAGGGGTGGCGCACACTGAAGCTTTCTTT. Variable domain in full (rest from reference TRBV7-9 and TRBJ1-1): DTGVSQNPRHKITKRGQNVTFRCDPISEHNRLYWYRQTLGQGPEFLTYFQNEAQLEKSRLLSDRFSAERPKGSFSTLEIQRTEQGDSAMYLCASSLAGVAHTEAFFGQGTRLTVV.

The CDR3 sequence is CASSRSGGAADTQYF. The CDR3 bases are TGTGCCAGCAGTCGGAGCGGGGGGGCCGCAGATACGCAGTATTTT. V usage is TRBV12-3 or TRBV12-4 and J usage is TRBJ2-3, with 10 bases identical to TRBD2. The trim removed 5 bases at V and 4 bases at J, leaving 6 bases unmatched. The CDR3 totals 15 residues.

The rearrangement joins TRBV27 to TRBJ2-3; TRBD2 matches at 12 bases. Germline CDR1 MNHEY, CDR2 SMNVEV (reference sequence). CDR3 length: 15 amino acids. V dropped 4 bases and J dropped 6; count of bases not matched to a gene: 5. The CDR3: CASSSSGGARDTQYF. The CDR3 DNA is TGTGCCAGCAGTTCTAGCGGGGGGGCAAGGGATACGCAGTATTTT.

A few counts support this clonotype. This chain uses TRBV3-1 with TRBJ1-2, with D perhaps TRBD1 (5 bases). Trimming shortened V by 0 bases and J by 5 bases, and 7 bases separated the two germline ends. This CDR3 contains 13 residues. The germline V gene encodes CDR1 LGHDT and CDR2 YNNKEL (reference sequence). CDR3 in DNA: TGTGCCAGCAGCCAAGAGTGGGGGTATGGCTACACCTTC. Translating it yields CASSQEWGYGYTF. Full variable domain (rest looked up from reference TRBV3-1 and TRBJ1-2): DTAVSQTPKYLVTQMGNDKSIKCEQNLGHDTMYWYKQDSKKFLKIMFSYNNKELIINETVPNRFSPKSPDKAHLNLHINSLELGDSAVYFCASSQEWGYGYTFGSGTRLTVV.

This clonotype was recorded a few times. The rearrangement joins TRBV7-9 to TRBJ2-3; D call uncertain. CDR3 length: 12 amino acids. Germline CDR1 SEHNR, CDR2 FQNEAQ (reference sequence). V was cut by 1 base and J by 5 bases, with 4 bases left in between. CDR3 sequence: CASSLEVDTQYF. The CDR3 nucleotides are TGTGCCAGCAGCTTAGAGGTAGATACGCAGTATTTT.

This chain uses TRBV7-2 with TRBJ2-4; 8 bases map to TRBD2. The CDR3 loop spans 14 amino acids. Germline V gene sequence: CDR1 SGHTA, CDR2 FQGNSA. With V trimmed by 5 bases and J by 4 bases, 4 bases remained unmatched. CDR3 sequence: CASSPGLEKNIQYF. The CDR3 DNA reads TGTGCCAGCAGCCCGGGACTAGAAAAAAACATTCAGTACTTC.